The next 28 T cell receptor beta chains were all read from a single sample in a study of CXCR3-negative and CXCR3-positive naive CD8 T cells. Through 5' RACE with UMI labels, the TRB cDNA libraries were prepared. TCRdb re-called the 5' RACE reads; every CDR3 protein appears as one record, without DNA. In all, the sample yields tens of thousands of distinct CDR3 sequences. The sample was naive CXCR3- CD8+ T cells from blood. The sample's subset: CD45RO-CCR7+CD27+CD95- naive CD8+ T cells lacking CXCR3 (TNR3-). These receptors were obtained from a human donor in good health. Some clones in this sample may be carry-over from other donors' samples.

The gene calls are TRBV11-2 and TRBJ2-2; the TCRdb D gene call, TRBD1, has no DNA to confirm it. Germline values: CDR1 SGHAT, CDR2 FQNNGV. The CDR3 runs 16 residues. The CDR3: CASSPYVTGNTGEPFF. Supplemented by reference TRBV11-2 and TRBJ2-2, the full variable domain reads EAGVAQSPRYKIIEKRQSVAFWCNPISGHATLYWYQQILGQGPKLLIQFQNNGVVDDSQLPKDRFSAERLKGVDSTLKIQPAKLEDSAVYLCASSPYVTGNTGEPFFGEGSRLTVL.

The chain carries TRBV7-9 and TRBJ2-1; TCRdb returns TRBD2, unconfirmable since there is no DNA. CDR3 length: 14 amino acids. Germline CDR1 SEHNR, CDR2 FQNEAQ (reference sequence). This CDR3 is CASSEGYGSNEQFF.

The J gene is TRBJ2-1, the V gene TRBV12-5; absent DNA, TCRdb's TRBD1 call cannot be checked. Germline V gene lookup returns CDR1 LGHNT and CDR2 FRNRAP. This CDR3 region has 16 residues. The CDR3 spells CASATLGTGGPYGQFF.

J is TRBJ1-4 and V is TRBV12-3 or TRBV12-4; checking the TCRdb D call of TRBD1 is not possible without DNA. This CDR3 has 15 amino acids. The CDR3 sequence: CASSLTGRFYEGLFF.

This rearrangement joins TRBV6-5 to TRBJ2-7. Per the germline V gene, CDR1 is MNHEY and CDR2 is SVGAGI. The CDR3 spans 14 residues. This CDR3 is CASSYGSDSYEQYF.

The chain carries TRBV7-9 and TRBJ1-2; TCRdb returns TRBD1, unconfirmable since there is no DNA. There are 14 residues in the CDR3. Germline assignment: CDR1 SEHNR and CDR2 FQNEAQ (reference sequence). The CDR3 here is CASSAQGRKGGYTF.

V usage is TRBV5-1 and J usage is TRBJ2-7; the D call of TRBD2 rests on TCRdb alone, since no DNA is present to check it. Germline CDR1 and CDR2: SGHRS and YFSETQ. The length of the CDR3 is 15 residues. The CDR3 sequence: CASSLVLATTYEQYF.

The chain uses TRBV29-1 and TRBJ2-7. Looked up from germline, CDR1 is SQVTM and CDR2 is ANQGSEA. This CDR3 has 13 amino acids. The CDR3 here is CSVEDLHSYEQYF.

The chain joins TRBV7-9 to TRBJ2-1; the D call of TRBD2 rests on TCRdb alone, since no DNA is present to check it. This CDR3 region has 15 residues. Germline CDR1 SEHNR, CDR2 FQNEAQ (reference sequence). CDR3 protein: CASSSLAAGSYEQFF.

The chain recombines TRBV29-1 with TRBJ1-2. This CDR3 is built from 11 residues. CDR1 and CDR2 (germline): SQVTM, ANQGSEA. The CDR3 sequence is CSVVSNYGYTF. Complete variable domain (other parts from reference TRBV29-1 and TRBJ1-2): SAVISQKPSRDICQRGTSLTIQCQVDSQVTMMFWYRQQPGQSLTLIATANQGSEATYESGFVIDKFPISRPNLTFSTLTVSNMSPEDSSIYLCSVVSNYGYTFGSGTRLTVV.

CDR3 sequence: CSARDGEGPYNEQFF. The chain has TRBV20-1 and TRBJ2-1; TCRdb outputs TRBD2, but without DNA this stays unchecked. Germline V gene lookup returns CDR1 DFQATT and CDR2 SNEGSKA (reference sequence). The CDR3 spans 15 residues.

This rearrangement joins TRBV7-3 to TRBJ2-2. The V gene's germline CDR1 is SGHTA and CDR2 FQGTGA. The CDR3 consists of 16 residues. CDR3 residues: CASSLTPGANTGELFF. The full variable domain, its missing parts supplied by reference TRBV7-3 and TRBJ2-2, is GAGVSQTPSNKVTEKGKYVELRCDPISGHTALYWYRQSLGQGPEFLIYFQGTGAADDSGLPNDRFFAVRPEGSVSTLKIQRTERGDSAVYLCASSLTPGANTGELFFGEGSRLTVL.

J is TRBJ2-7 and V is TRBV5-1; TCRdb indicates TRBD2, and absent DNA this call remains unverified. Germline CDR1 and CDR2: SGHRS and YFSETQ. CDR3 size: 14 residues. CDR3 protein: CASTGTQSSYEQYF. Using reference TRBV5-1 and TRBJ2-7 for the parts outside the CDR3, the full variable domain is KAGVTQTPRYLIKTRGQQVTLSCSPISGHRSVSWYQQTPGQGLQFLFEYFSETQRNKGNFPGRFSGRQFSNSRSEMNVSTLELGDSALYLCASTGTQSSYEQYFGPGTRLTVT.

The chain joins TRBV5-1 to TRBJ1-3. CDR3 length equals 14 residues. Per the germline V gene, CDR1 is SGHRS and CDR2 is YFSETQ. CDR3 protein: CASSPWSSGNTIYF. The variable domain in full, completed from reference TRBV5-1 and TRBJ1-3, reads KAGVTQTPRYLIKTRGQQVTLSCSPISGHRSVSWYQQTPGQGLQFLFEYFSETQRNKGNFPGRFSGRQFSNSRSEMNVSTLELGDSALYLCASSPWSSGNTIYFGEGSWLTVV.

This chain links TRBV6-2 or TRBV6-3 with TRBJ2-7; the TRBD2 assignment by TCRdb is unverifiable without DNA. Germline V CDR1 and CDR2: MNHEY, SVGEGT. The CDR3 sequence is 21 residues long. The CDR3 loop reads CASSLRTSGIKPISLAYEQYF.

The genes are TRBV7-8 and TRBJ2-1; the TCRdb D gene call, TRBD1, has no DNA to confirm it. The germline gives CDR1 SGHVS, CDR2 FQNEAQ. The CDR3 is 13 residues long. CDR3 loop: CASSLDTLNEQFF.

The chain carries TRBV13 and TRBJ2-3; TCRdb's D call, TRBD2, is unchecked because there is no DNA. Germline V CDR1 and CDR2: PRHDT, FYEKMQ (reference sequence). This CDR3 has 15 amino acids. The CDR3 reads CASSLAGGPPDTQYF.

The chain is built from TRBV29-1 and TRBJ2-2; TCRdb designates TRBD1, a call that cannot be tested without DNA. This CDR3 comprises 13 residues. The V gene's germline CDR1 is SQVTM and CDR2 ANQGSEA. The CDR3 loop reads CSVGTPNTGELFF.

The genes are TRBV4-3 and TRBJ2-5. Germline lookup yields CDR1 LGHNA and CDR2 YSLEER. This CDR3 is 14 amino acids long. This chain's CDR3 is CASSQERIGETQYF.

The V call is TRBV29-1, the J call TRBJ1-1. Looked up from germline, CDR1 is SQVTM and CDR2 is ANQGSEA. The CDR3 has 16 amino acids. The CDR3 reads CSAPHRVGEGRTEAFF.

V is TRBV7-9 and J is TRBJ2-2; TCRdb outputs TRBD2, but without DNA this stays unchecked. The CDR3 is made up of 19 amino acids. CDR1 and CDR2 from the germline V gene are SEHNR and FQNEAQ (reference sequence). This CDR3 is CASSPPLPGLAENTGELFF.

The V gene is TRBV19, the J gene TRBJ1-2. CDR1 and CDR2 from the germline V gene are LNHDA and SQIVND (reference sequence). CDR3 length equals 13 residues. CDR3 residues: CASSRGPNEGYTF.

This sequence joins TRBV28 and TRBJ2-1; the TCRdb D gene call, TRBD1, has no DNA to confirm it. Germline CDR1 MDHEN, CDR2 SYDVKM. The CDR3 loop spans 13 amino acids. This CDR3 reads CASRDKIYNEQFF.

The chain uses TRBV28 and TRBJ2-3; TCRdb proposes TRBD1, but this gene call is untestable without DNA. Germline CDR1 is MDHEN and CDR2 is SYDVKM. The length of the CDR3 is 14 residues. CDR3: CASSLGVSWDTQYF. The variable domain in full, completed from reference TRBV28 and TRBJ2-3, reads DVKVTQSSRYLVKRTGEKVFLECVQDMDHENMFWYRQDPGLGLRLIYFSYDVKMKEKGDIPEGYSVSREKKERFSLILESASTNQTSMYLCASSLGVSWDTQYFGPGTRLTVL.

The V and J genes are TRBV7-2 and TRBJ2-7; there is no DNA to check the TCRdb D call of TRBD1. This CDR3 has 12 residues. CDR1 is SGHTA and CDR2 is FQGNSA in the germline V gene. CDR3 region: CASSLDMNEQYF.

The chain has TRBV29-1 and TRBJ1-1; no DNA is available, so the TRBD1 call from TCRdb remains unchecked. The germline CDR1 and CDR2 sequences are SQVTM and ANQGSEA. The CDR3 is 11 amino acids. CDR3 amino acids: CSANRDPGTFF.

This CDR3 is CSVEETDRDLYYGYTF. The J gene is TRBJ1-2, the V gene TRBV29-1; TCRdb's D call of TRBD1 is untestable without DNA. The CDR3 totals 16 residues. Germline-derived CDR1 and CDR2 are SQVTM and ANQGSEA.

CDR3: CSASQEQGQEVVDNEQFF. The chain is built from TRBV20-1 and TRBJ2-1; TCRdb's assignment of TRBD1 cannot be checked, as there is no DNA. Per germline, CDR1 DFQATT and CDR2 SNEGSKA (reference sequence). The CDR3 is 18 amino acids.